Sequencing of this T cell receptor beta chain was carried out in a study of response to subunit inactivated influenza vaccine. Study findings and constraints: Authors suggested seasonal influenza vaccinations each recruit few new T cells.

At least ten counts were recorded for this clonotype. Its antigen is unknown. TCRdb reanalysed the RT-PCR reads using MiXCR and keeps one entry per CDR3 protein. The sample holds 530,000 or so distinct CDR3 sequences, about 25% seen once. The receptor was isolated from a man aged 50-59 years who received an inactivated influenza vaccine. The input for sequencing was CD4+ T cells sorted from PBMCs, taken 5 days after vaccination.

CDR3 in amino acids: CASSYQETQYF. The CDR3 DNA is TGTGCCAGCAGTTACCAAGAGACCCAGTACTTC. The chain links TRBV18 to TRBJ2-5; D gene uncertain. CDR1 and CDR2 from the germline V gene are KGHSH and LQKENI. Trimming removed 8 bases from V and 0 bases from J, with 4 bases in between. The CDR3 has 11 amino acids.